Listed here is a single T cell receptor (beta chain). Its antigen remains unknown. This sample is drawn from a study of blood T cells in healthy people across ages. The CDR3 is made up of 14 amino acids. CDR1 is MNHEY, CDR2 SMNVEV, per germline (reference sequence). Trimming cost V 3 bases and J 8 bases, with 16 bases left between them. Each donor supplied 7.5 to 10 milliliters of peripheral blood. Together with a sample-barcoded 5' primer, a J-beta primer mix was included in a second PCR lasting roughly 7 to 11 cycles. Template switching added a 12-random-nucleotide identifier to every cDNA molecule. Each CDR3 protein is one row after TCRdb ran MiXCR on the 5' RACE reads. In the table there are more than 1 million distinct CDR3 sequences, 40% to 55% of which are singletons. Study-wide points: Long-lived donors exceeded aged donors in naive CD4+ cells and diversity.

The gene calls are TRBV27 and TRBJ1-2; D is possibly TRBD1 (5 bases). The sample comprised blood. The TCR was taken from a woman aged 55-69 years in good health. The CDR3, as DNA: TGTGCCAGCAGTTTGGTATATGGGACGCAGGGCTACACCTTC. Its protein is CASSLVYGTQGYTF.